A single sample is the source of the 8 T cell receptor beta chains below, sequenced in a study of control samples from healthy donors and cancer patients. Generated by immunoSEQ multiplex PCR, the TCRdb table keeps only in-frame clones and is missing some. The table includes roughly 20,000 clones, about 85% detected once. The source material was PBMCs. Source of these receptors: a man in his sixties with colorectal cancer.

The V and J genes are TRBV7-9 and TRBJ2-1; 11 bases are a match to TRBD2. The CDR3 has 19 residues. The junction had 13 bases not matched to a gene; V was cut back by 4 bases and J by 2 bases. Germline CDR1 and CDR2: SEHNR and FQNEAQ (reference sequence). The CDR3 spells CASSSPGLAASGAYNEQFF. CDR3 nucleotides: TGTGCCAGCAGCTCACCGGGACTAGCGGCCAGTGGGGCCTACAATGAGCAGTTCTTC.

The chain combines TRBV5-4 with TRBJ1-2; D uncertain. V lost 0 bases to trimming and J lost 6 bases, with 9 bases between them. CDR1 SGHNT and CDR2 YYREEE come from the germline V gene (reference sequence). This CDR3 region has 13 residues. CDR3 region: CASSLAPLNGYTF. The CDR3 DNA sequence: TGTGCCAGCAGCTTGGCACCACTCAATGGCTACACCTTC.

The V and J genes are TRBV7-9 and TRBJ2-6, with TRBD2 matching over 10 bases. V shed 8 bases, J shed 4 bases, and the junction held 17 bases outside the gene matches. Germline V gene data show CDR1 as SEHNR and CDR2 as FQNEAQ (reference sequence). The CDR3 extends over 19 amino acids. Here the CDR3 reads CASGTDRERGGSGANVLTF. The CDR3 DNA reads as TGTGCCAGCGGGACAGACAGGGAGCGGGGGGGGAGCGGGGCCAACGTCCTGACTTTC.

The chain has TRBV5-5 and TRBJ1-2; 11 bases match TRBD1. The CDR3 covers 17 residues. Trimming at V came to 2 bases and at J to 4 bases, leaving 10 bases not matched to a gene. Germline lookup yields CDR1 SGHKS and CDR2 YYEKEE (reference sequence). The CDR3 region has the DNA TGTGCCAGCAGCTTTGGGCCCGAGGGACAGGGGGTCTATGGCTACACCTTC. Protein sequence: CASSFGPEGQGVYGYTF.

V and J are TRBV30 and TRBJ1-2, with 7 bases matching TRBD1. Trimming cost V 4 bases and J 5 bases; bases outside gene matches: 7. Germline V gene sequence: CDR1 GTSNPN, CDR2 SVGIG (reference sequence). CDR3 length: 13 amino acids. The CDR3 DNA is TGTGCCTGGACACTACAGGGGAGGTATGGCTACACCTTC. Translated: CAWTLQGRYGYTF.

This sequence joins TRBV30 and TRBJ2-4; tentatively, D is TRBD2 (6 bases). Trimming removed 0 bases at V and 1 base at J, with 16 bases between. Looked up from germline, CDR1 is GTSNPN and CDR2 is SVGIG (reference sequence). This CDR3 is built from 17 residues. The DNA of the CDR3 is TGTGCCTGGAGTGTGATTCGTGGAGGGGCGGCCAAAAACATTCAGTACTTC. Translating gives CAWSVIRGGAAKNIQYF.

The chain is built from TRBV3-1 (or the pseudogene TRBV3-2) and TRBJ1-1, with 9 bases aligning to TRBD1. The CDR3 runs to 14 residues. Per germline, CDR1 LGHDT and CDR2 YNNKEL (reference sequence). Trimming cost V 6 bases and J 4 bases; bases outside gene matches: 6. CDR3 in amino acids: CASSKGQGVTEAFF. In DNA, the CDR3 is TGTGCCAGCAGTAAGGGACAGGGAGTCACTGAAGCTTTCTTT.

V gene TRBV7-9 combines with J gene TRBJ1-4; weak D call: TRBD1 (6 bases). The CDR3 runs to 14 residues. Trimming shortened V by 1 base and J by 8 bases, and 11 bases separated the two germline ends. Germline V CDR1 and CDR2: SEHNR, FQNEAQ (reference sequence). CDR3 protein: CASSLEARGEKLFF. As DNA, the CDR3 is TGTGCCAGCAGCTTAGAAGCGAGGGGGGAAAAACTGTTTTTT. Filled out from reference TRBV7-9 and TRBJ1-4, the complete variable domain reads DTGVSQNPRHKITKRGQNVTFRCDPISEHNRLYWYRQTLGQGPEFLTYFQNEAQLEKSRLLSDRFSAERPKGSFSTLEIQRTEQGDSAMYLCASSLEARGEKLFFGSGTQLSVL.